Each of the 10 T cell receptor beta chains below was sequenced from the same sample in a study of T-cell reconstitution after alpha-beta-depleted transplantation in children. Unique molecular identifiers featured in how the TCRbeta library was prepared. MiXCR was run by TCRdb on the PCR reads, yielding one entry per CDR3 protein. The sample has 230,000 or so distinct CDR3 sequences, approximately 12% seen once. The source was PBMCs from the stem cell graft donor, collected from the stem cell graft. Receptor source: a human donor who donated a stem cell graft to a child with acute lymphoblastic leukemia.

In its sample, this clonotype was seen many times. The CDR3 spells CASILREGERFEQYF. The CDR3 DNA reads TGTGCCAGCATCCTACGAGAGGGAGAACGATTCGAGCAGTACTTC. The chain carries TRBV7-9 and TRBJ2-7, with D possibly being TRBD2 (5 bases). CDR3 length: 15 amino acids. Deletions cut 7 bases from V and 6 bases from J, with 22 bases between. The V gene's germline CDR1 is SEHNR and CDR2 FQNEAQ (reference sequence).

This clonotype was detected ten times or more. CDR3 bases: TGTGCCAGCAGCCAAGAGGTGGGTACGGCTTTCTTT. As protein: CASSQEVGTAFF. This chain links TRBV14 with TRBJ1-1; no firm D call. This CDR3 spans 12 amino acids. The ends were cut back, 0 bases at V and 11 bases at J, with 10 bases in the middle. Germline CDR1 and CDR2: SGHDN and FVKESK.

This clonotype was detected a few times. CDR3 nucleotides: TGTGCCAGTAGTATAGCCACAGGGGGCCACACTGAAGCTTTCTTT. Translating gives CASSIATGGHTEAFF. The V gene is TRBV19, the J gene TRBJ1-1; 9 bases are shared with TRBD1. CDR3 size: 15 residues. V gave up 1 base and J gave up 3 bases; unmatched junction bases: 3. Germline CDR1 LNHDA, CDR2 SQIVND (reference sequence).

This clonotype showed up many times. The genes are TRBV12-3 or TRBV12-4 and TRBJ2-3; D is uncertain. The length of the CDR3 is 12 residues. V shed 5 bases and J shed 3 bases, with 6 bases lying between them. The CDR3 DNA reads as TGTGCCAGCAGTCCCATTACAGATACGCAGTATTTT. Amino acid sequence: CASSPITDTQYF.

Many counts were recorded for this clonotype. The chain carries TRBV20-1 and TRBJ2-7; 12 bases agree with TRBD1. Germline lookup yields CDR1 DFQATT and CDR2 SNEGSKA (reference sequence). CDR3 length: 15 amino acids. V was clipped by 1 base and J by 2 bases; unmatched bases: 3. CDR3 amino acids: CSARGGQGAAYEQYF. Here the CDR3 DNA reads TGCAGTGCTAGAGGGGGACAGGGGGCGGCCTACGAGCAGTACTTC.

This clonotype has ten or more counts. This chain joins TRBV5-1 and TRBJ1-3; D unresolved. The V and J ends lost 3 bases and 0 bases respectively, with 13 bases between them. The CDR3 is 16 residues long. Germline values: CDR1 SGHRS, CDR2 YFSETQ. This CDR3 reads CASSSGNRRSGNTIYF. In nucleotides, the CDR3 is TGCGCCAGCAGCTCCGGTAATCGCCGCTCTGGAAACACCATATATTTT.

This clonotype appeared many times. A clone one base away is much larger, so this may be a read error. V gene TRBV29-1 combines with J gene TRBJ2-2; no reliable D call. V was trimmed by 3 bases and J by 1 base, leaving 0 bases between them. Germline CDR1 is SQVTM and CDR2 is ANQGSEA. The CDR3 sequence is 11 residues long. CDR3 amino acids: CSVENTGELFF. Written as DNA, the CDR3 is TGCAGCGTTGAGAACACCGGGGAGCTGTTTTTT.

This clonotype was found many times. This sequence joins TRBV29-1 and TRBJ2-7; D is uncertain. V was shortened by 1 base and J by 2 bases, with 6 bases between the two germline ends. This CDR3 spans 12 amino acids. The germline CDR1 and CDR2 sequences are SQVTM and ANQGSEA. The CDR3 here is CSVEGQTYEQYF. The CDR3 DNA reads TGCAGCGTTGAAGGGCAGACCTACGAGCAGTACTTC.

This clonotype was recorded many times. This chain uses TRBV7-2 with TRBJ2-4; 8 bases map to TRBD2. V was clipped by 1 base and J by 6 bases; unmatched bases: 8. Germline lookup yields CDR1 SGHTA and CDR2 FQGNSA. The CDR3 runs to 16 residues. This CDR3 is CASSLVMTSERNIQYF. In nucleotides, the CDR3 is TGTGCCAGCAGCTTAGTAATGACTAGCGAAAGAAACATTCAGTACTTC.

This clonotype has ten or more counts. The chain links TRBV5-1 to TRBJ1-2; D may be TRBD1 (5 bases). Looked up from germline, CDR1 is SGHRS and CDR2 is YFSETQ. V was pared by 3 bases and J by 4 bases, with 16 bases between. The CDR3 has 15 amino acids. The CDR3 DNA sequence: TGCGCCAGCAGCTGGGGATGGGGCAGAGTCTATGGCTACACCTTC. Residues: CASSWGWGRVYGYTF.